A selection of T cell receptor beta chains follows, all from one sample in a study of T-cell reconstitution after alpha-beta-depleted transplantation in children. A single record per CDR3 protein comes from TCRdb applying MiXCR to the PCR reads. In the table there are about 610,000 distinct CDR3 sequences, 27% of which are singletons. The sequencing used PBMCs, collected before TCRalphabeta/CD19-depleted stem cell transplant. The receptors here all came from a boy in the first two years of life with Wiskott-Aldrich syndrome, due to receive a stem cell transplant. Both conserved end residues are part of each CDR3. A D gene is named only where the DNA matches it firmly. Where a row states a size, it is once, few, many or the class of an expanded clone; other rows omit it.

clone_size j_call v_call d_call cdr3_aa cdr3_nt
few TRBJ2-3 TRBV6-5 TRBD2 CASSSDYRLAATDTQYF TGTGCCAGCAGTTCTGACTACCGACTAGCGGCCACAGATACGCAGTATTTT
few TRBJ2-4 TRBV28 . CASSRPSGYKNIQYF TGTGCCAGCAGTCGTCCCAGCGGCTATAAAAACATTCAGTACTTC
. TRBJ2-5 TRBV5-1 . CASSTGQRQETQYF TGCGCCAGCAGCACGGGACAACGCCAAGAGACCCAGTACTTC
. TRBJ2-7 TRBV18 TRBD1 CASSPARTGNEQYF TGTGCCAGCTCACCGGCGAGGACAGGGAACGAGCAGTACTTC
. TRBJ2-3 TRBV5-1 . CASSLGRASTDTQYF TGCGCCAGCAGCTTGGGGAGGGCTAGCACAGATACGCAGTATTTT
few TRBJ2-3 TRBV7-8 . CASSYLASTDTQYF TGTGCCAGCAGCTATCTAGCGAGCACAGATACGCAGTATTTT
. TRBJ2-1 TRBV20-1 TRBD1 CSARDTLGQAYNEQFF TGCAGTGCTAGAGATACTCTCGGACAGGCTTACAATGAGCAGTTCTTC
. TRBJ1-5 TRBV11-2 . CASSLGGGTGAWRNQPQHF TGTGCCAGCAGCTTAGGGGGGGGTACAGGAGCCTGGCGCAATCAGCCCCAGCATTTT
few TRBJ2-1 TRBV11-2 . CASSLASSGYNEQFF TGTGCCAGCAGCCTCGCTTCCTCGGGGTACAATGAGCAGTTCTTC
few TRBJ2-7 TRBV29-1 . CSARTAASPGEQYF TGCAGCGCCCGCACGGCTGCCTCTCCTGGCGAGCAGTACTTC
few TRBJ2-3 TRBV20-1 . CSALGRGGTDTQYF TGCAGTGCTCTGGGCAGGGGAGGCACAGATACGCAGTATTTT
. TRBJ2-7 TRBV10-2 . CASRGAGASSYEQYF TGCGCCAGCAGGGGCGCGGGCGCCAGCTCCTACGAGCAGTACTTC
. TRBJ2-1 TRBV3-1 . CASSQYRDKLYGEQFF TGTGCCAGCAGCCAGTACCGGGACAAGCTATACGGTGAGCAGTTCTTC
. TRBJ2-3 TRBV7-6 . CASSLAAYSGSTDTQYF TGTGCCAGCAGCTTAGCGGCGTACAGCGGAAGCACAGATACGCAGTATTTT
. TRBJ1-5 TRBV12-3/TRBV12-4 TRBD1 CASRSTGGEGQPQHF TGTGCCAGCAGGTCCACAGGGGGCGAGGGTCAGCCCCAGCATTTT
. TRBJ1-2 TRBV20-1 . CSARDQVPYGYTF TGCAGTGCTAGAGATCAGGTACCCTATGGCTACACCTTC
few TRBJ2-2 TRBV12-3/TRBV12-4 TRBD2 CASSSRGRALAGELFF TGTGCCAGCAGTTCCCGCGGGAGGGCCCTAGCCGGGGAGCTGTTTTTT
. TRBJ2-3 TRBV21-1 . CASSKDRPDTQYF TGTGCCAGCAGCAAAGACCGCCCAGATACGCAGTATTTT
many TRBJ2-1 TRBV5-1 TRBD2 CASSLTSGPYNEQFF TGTGCCAGCAGCCTAACTAGCGGACCCTACAATGAGCAGTTCTTC
. TRBJ2-5 TRBV12-3/TRBV12-4 . CASSLESIQGQETQYF TGTGCCAGCAGTTTAGAGTCTATCCAGGGTCAAGAGACCCAGTACTTC
few TRBJ1-2 TRBV3-1 . CASSQGEGYTF TGTGCCAGCAGCCAAGGCGAGGGCTACACCTTC
. TRBJ2-7 TRBV4-1 . CASSQDRRNSYEQYF TGCGCCAGCAGCCAGGATCGTCGGAACTCCTACGAGCAGTACTTC